The T cell receptor (beta chain) described here comes from a study of cytomegalovirus exposure and HLA in healthy donors. Study in general: Unique TCRs numbering approximately 81 million, obtained from HLA-typed donors, made up an early data release.

Both 60 Vbeta primers and 13 Jbeta primers went into the PCR. Sequencing was performed with immunoSEQ multiplex PCR; in TCRdb, only in-frame clones are kept and a portion is missing. The sample comprises 110,000 to 150,000 clones, around four fifths of which are singletons, and 9% to 10% rests with the top ten. The V gene end was trimmed by 3 bases and the J gene end by 3 bases; junction bases not matched to a gene: 4. CDR3 length equals 15 residues. Germline V CDR1 and CDR2: MDHEN, SYDVKM. The rearrangement links TRBV28 to TRBJ2-2; 7 positions match TRBD1. The material sequenced was PBMCs. The receptor comes from a woman aged 60-75 years in good health and CMV-seropositive. The CDR3 DNA reads TGTGCCAGCAGTTTGACAGGGTTCGACACCGGGGAGCTGTTTTTT. It yields the protein CASSLTGFDTGELFF.